The clone carrying this T cell receptor (beta chain) was recorded at least ten times. Its specificity is unknown. The record originates from a study of T cells in Graves' hyperthyroidism and ophthalmopathy. Study-level points and caveats: Blood held most thyroid clonotypes expanded above 0.001 frequency.

Amplified regions were TCR beta CDR3 sequences from RNA transcripts. HTBI primers were the set used in a first-round RT-PCR of the TCR CDR3. Each CDR3 protein gets one entry after TCRdb re-called the multiplex PCR reads with MiXCR. The sample contains around 690,000 distinct CDR3 sequences, around 16% of which appear only once. CDR1 and CDR2 (germline): KGHSH, LQKENI. The CDR3 loop spans 17 amino acids. V lost 0 bases to trimming and J lost 8 bases; unmatched junction nucleotides: 9. This receptor was obtained from a man aged 45-65 years with Graves' hyperthyroidism. What was sequenced was blood. This rearrangement joins TRBV18 to TRBJ2-1, with 11 bases that match TRBD2. CDR3 residues: CASSPPLTSGSADEQFF. The CDR3 region has the DNA TGTGCCAGCTCACCACCCTTAACTAGCGGGAGTGCGGATGAGCAGTTCTTC. Using reference TRBV18 and TRBJ2-1 for the parts outside the CDR3, the full variable domain is NAGVMQNPRHLVRRRGQEARLRCSPMKGHSHVYWYRQLPEEGLKFMVYLQKENIIDESGMPKERFSAEFPKEGPSILRIQQVVRGDSAAYFCASSPPLTSGSADEQFFGPGTRLTVL.